This TCR beta chain was captured in a study of glioma-infiltrating T cells. Whole-study findings and limits: Tissue-blood divergence was below expectation in non-neoplastic patients, above in gliomas. Very few CDR3 sequences were shared between tissue and blood.

Amplification of TCR alpha and beta CDR3 regions from RNA used iRepertoire nested multiplex PCR. Input was roughly 85-450 ng of tissue mRNA or PBMC total RNA. One entry per CDR3 protein, called by TCRdb with MiXCR from the multiplex PCR reads. This table has about 99,000 distinct CDR3 sequences, around 28% appearing once. The sample holds many counts of this clonotype. As yet, its antigen is unknown. CDR3 length: 13 residues. V lost 2 bases and J 10 bases, leaving 13 bases between the germline ends. The germline CDR1 and CDR2 sequences are MNHEY and SVGEGT. The sequenced sample was glioma tissue, nonneoplastic brain tissue, or PBMCs (not recorded which). The TCR comes from a human donor with low-grade glioma or glioblastoma, undergoing nonglioma brain surgery, or in good health (not recorded which). The J gene is TRBJ2-3, the V gene TRBV6-2 or TRBV6-3; D remains ambiguous. CDR3 nucleotides: TGTGCCAGCAGTTACGCTGACGGTCATGCGCAGTATTTT. It codes for CASSYADGHAQYF.